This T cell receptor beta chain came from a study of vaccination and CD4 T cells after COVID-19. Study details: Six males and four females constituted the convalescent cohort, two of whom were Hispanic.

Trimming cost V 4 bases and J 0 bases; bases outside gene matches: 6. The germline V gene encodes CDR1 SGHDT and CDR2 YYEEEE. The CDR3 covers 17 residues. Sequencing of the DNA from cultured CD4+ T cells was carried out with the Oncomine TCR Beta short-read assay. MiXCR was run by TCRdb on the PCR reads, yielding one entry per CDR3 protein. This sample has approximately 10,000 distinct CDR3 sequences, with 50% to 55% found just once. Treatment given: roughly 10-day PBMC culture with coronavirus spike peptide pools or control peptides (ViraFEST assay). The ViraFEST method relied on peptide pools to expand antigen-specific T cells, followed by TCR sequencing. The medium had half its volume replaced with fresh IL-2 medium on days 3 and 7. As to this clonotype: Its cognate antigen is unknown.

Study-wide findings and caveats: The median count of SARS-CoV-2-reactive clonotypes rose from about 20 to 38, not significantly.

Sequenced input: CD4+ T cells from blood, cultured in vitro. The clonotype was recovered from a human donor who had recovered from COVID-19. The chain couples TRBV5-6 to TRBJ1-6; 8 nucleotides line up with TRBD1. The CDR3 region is CASSLRQGSSYNSPLHF. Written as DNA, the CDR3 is TGTGCCAGCAGCCTTAGACAGGGGAGCTCCTATAATTCACCCCTCCACTTT.